Presented here are 27 T cell receptor beta chains from one specimen sequenced in a study of blood T cell repertoires in COVID-19. Libraries were prepared by immunoSEQ multiplex PCR; TCRdb keeps only in-frame clonotypes and omits some of them. The table has about 180,000 clones, around 83% seen once. What was sequenced was peripheral blood. The receptors here all came from a woman aged 45-65 years with COVID-19, enrolled during active disease.

A few counts support this clone. The chain employs TRBV29-1 and TRBJ1-4; D perhaps matches TRBD1 (6 bases). Germline assignment: CDR1 SQVTM and CDR2 ANQGSEA. This CDR3 comprises 15 residues. V lost 4 bases, J lost 0 bases, and 12 bases lay in between. CDR3 bases: TGCAGCGTTGGCTTAACAGGGTCAACTAATGAAAAACTGTTTTTT. Residues: CSVGLTGSTNEKLFF. Combining the CDR3 with reference TRBV29-1 and TRBJ1-4 gives the whole variable domain SAVISQKPSRDICQRGTSLTIQCQVDSQVTMMFWYRQQPGQSLTLIATANQGSEATYESGFVIDKFPISRPNLTFSTLTVSNMSPEDSSIYLCSVGLTGSTNEKLFFGSGTQLSVL.

This clone was seen a few times. CDR3 region: CASSLRDSGNPDTQYF. CDR3 nucleotides: TGTGCCAGCAGCTTAAGGGACAGTGGGAACCCAGATACGCAGTATTTT. The rearrangement uses TRBV7-9 and TRBJ2-3; 7 bases agree with TRBD1. With 2 bases clipped from V and 4 bases from J, the junction kept 9 bases outside the gene matches. Germline-derived CDR1 and CDR2 are SEHNR and FQNEAQ (reference sequence). The CDR3 loop spans 16 amino acids.

This clone appeared a few times. The rearrangement links TRBV6-5 to TRBJ1-5; 8 bases match TRBD1. From germline, CDR1 is MNHEY and CDR2 SVGAGI. Unmatched junction bases numbered 7, after V lost 5 bases and J lost 7 bases. The CDR3 loop spans 14 amino acids. The chain's CDR3 is CASSTGQGGQPQHF. The CDR3 region has the DNA TGTGCCAGCAGTACAGGACAGGGAGGCCAGCCCCAGCATTTT.

The genes are TRBV7-3 and TRBJ2-3; 8 nucleotides align to TRBD2. Germline V lookup: CDR1 SGHTA, CDR2 FQGTGA. The CDR3 has 16 amino acids. With V trimmed by 5 bases and J by 5 bases, 12 bases remained unmatched. The CDR3 loop is CASSRLRGGTKDTQYF. DNA for the CDR3: TGTGCCAGCAGCCGACTACGGGGGGGCACCAAAGATACGCAGTATTTT.

The V gene is TRBV24-1, the J gene TRBJ1-4; 7 positions match TRBD1. The junction had 4 bases not matched to a gene; V was cut back by 7 bases and J by 6 bases. Germline values: CDR1 KGHDR, CDR2 SFDVKD. CDR3 length equals 13 residues. The CDR3 spells CATRGGADEKLFF. Here the CDR3 DNA reads TGTGCCACCAGAGGGGGCGCGGATGAAAAACTGTTTTTT.

This rearrangement joins TRBV19 to TRBJ1-5; D may be TRBD1 (6 bases). The germline V gene encodes CDR1 LNHDA and CDR2 SQIVND (reference sequence). V gave up 6 bases and J gave up 6 bases, with 18 bases separating them. The CDR3 totals 15 residues. CDR3 region: CASRTQQGGTQPQHF. The CDR3 bases are TGTGCCAGTAGAACCCAACAGGGAGGGACTCAGCCCCAGCATTTT.

The V gene is TRBV4-3, the J gene TRBJ2-5; 10 positions match TRBD2. V dropped 3 bases and J dropped 4; count of bases not matched to a gene: 5. The CDR3 is 15 residues long. Germline CDR1 is LGHNA and CDR2 is YSLEER. For the CDR3, the DNA is TGCGCCAGCAGCCACGTGAGCGGGGGGGCAGAGACCCAGTACTTC. Its protein is CASSHVSGGAETQYF.

The chain has TRBV9 and TRBJ2-5, with 10 bases matching TRBD1. The V gene's germline CDR1 is SGDLS and CDR2 YYNGEE. J gave up 6 bases and V 3 bases, and 11 bases lay outside the gene matches. The CDR3 sequence is 16 residues long. The CDR3 loop reads CASSGGQGESVKTQYF. Here the CDR3 DNA reads TGTGCCAGCAGCGGAGGACAGGGGGAATCGGTAAAGACCCAGTACTTC.

V usage is TRBV29-1 and J usage is TRBJ2-5; 9 bases match TRBD2. J gave up 5 bases and V 2 bases, and 9 bases lay outside the gene matches. In germline, CDR1 is SQVTM, CDR2 ANQGSEA. This CDR3 is 15 amino acids long. CDR3 coding DNA: TGCAGCGTTGAAAAGGGTAGCGGGGGCAGGGAGACCCAGTACTTC. Translation: CSVEKGSGGRETQYF.

The chain joins TRBV5-6 to TRBJ1-6; unclear D gene. In germline, CDR1 is SGHDT, CDR2 YYEEEE. This CDR3 spans 14 amino acids. V lost 1 base, J lost 4 bases, and 6 bases lay in between. The CDR3 reads CASSLTPYNSPLHF. The DNA of the CDR3 is TGTGCCAGCAGCTTGACACCTTATAATTCACCCCTCCACTTT.

The V and J genes are TRBV4-3 and TRBJ1-1; D possibly corresponds to TRBD1 (6 bases). Germline V lookup: CDR1 LGHNA, CDR2 YSLEER. The CDR3 length is 13 residues. V lost 2 bases and J 3 bases, leaving 7 bases between the germline ends. This chain's CDR3 is CASSQTGYTEAFF. The CDR3 region has the DNA TGCGCCAGCAGCCAAACAGGGTACACTGAAGCTTTCTTT.

V is TRBV5-4 and J is TRBJ1-1; maybe TRBD1 (6 bases). The CDR3 is made up of 16 amino acids. CDR1 is SGHNT and CDR2 is YYREEE in the germline V gene (reference sequence). The V end lost 4 bases, the J end lost 0 bases, and 16 bases lay between the germline ends. The CDR3 sequence: CASSGSTGTLNTEAFF. The DNA of the CDR3 is TGTGCCAGCAGCGGGTCAACAGGGACCTTGAACACTGAAGCTTTCTTT. The full variable domain, with the rest looked up from reference TRBV5-4 and TRBJ1-1, is ETGVTQSPTHLIKTRGQQVTLRCSSQSGHNTVSWYQQALGQGPQFIFQYYREEENGRGNFPPRFSGLQFPNYSSELNVNALELDDSALYLCASSGSTGTLNTEAFFGQGTRLTVV.

This chain's CDR3 is CGTGIEQYF. The CDR3 DNA follows: TGTGGAACAGGGATCGAGCAGTACTTC. The V gene is TRBV9, the J gene TRBJ2-7, with D perhaps TRBD1 (6 bases). CDR3 length equals 9 residues. CDR1 is SGDLS, CDR2 YYNGEE, per germline.

The V call is TRBV11-3, the J call TRBJ2-2, with a tentative D call TRBD2 (5 bases). This CDR3 contains 14 residues. CDR1 and CDR2 (germline): SGHNT, YENEEA. V was trimmed by 3 bases and J by 3 bases, leaving 8 bases between them. In nucleotides, the CDR3 is TGTGCCAGCAGCTTGGAGCGGTACACCGGGGAGCTGTTTTTT. Translated: CASSLERYTGELFF.

J is TRBJ1-5 and V is TRBV6-2 or TRBV6-3; TRBD1 matches 9 bases. The CDR3 contains 16 residues. With V trimmed by 4 bases and J by 6 bases, 10 bases remained unmatched. The germline CDR1 and CDR2 sequences are MNHEY and SVGEGT. CDR3 bases: TGTGCCAGCAGTTCCACCGGGACAGGGTTTTTTCAGCCCCAGCATTTT. Amino acid sequence: CASSSTGTGFFQPQHF.

The chain links TRBV5-6 to TRBJ1-2; D is unclear. The V gene's germline CDR1 is SGHDT and CDR2 YYEEEE. The length of the CDR3 is 15 residues. Trimming shortened V by 2 bases and J by 2 bases, and 13 bases separated the two germline ends. Written as DNA, the CDR3 is TGTGCCAGCAGCTTAGACACCCGCCCCAACTATGGCTACACCTTC. Its translation: CASSLDTRPNYGYTF.

This clone has just one count. The J gene is TRBJ1-2, the V gene TRBV28; tentatively, D is TRBD1 (5 bases). Looked up from germline, CDR1 is MDHEN and CDR2 is SYDVKM. Deletions cut 6 bases from V and 5 bases from J, with 16 bases between. There are 14 residues in the CDR3. This chain's CDR3 is CASSSPVSGYGYTF. DNA of the CDR3: TGTGCCAGCAGCTCCCCCGTCTCAGGGTATGGCTACACCTTC.

This rearrangement joins TRBV3-1 (or the pseudogene TRBV3-2) to TRBJ1-2; 7 nucleotides align to TRBD1. CDR3 length: 15 amino acids. Germline V gives CDR1 LGHDT, CDR2 YNNKEL (reference sequence). After removal of 0 bases from V and 6 bases from J, the junction contained 7 bases not matched to a gene. The CDR3 sequence is CASSQDLKGADGYTF. In DNA form, the CDR3 reads TGTGCCAGCAGCCAAGATTTGAAGGGGGCGGATGGCTACACCTTC.

The chain couples TRBV7-9 to TRBJ2-1; a possible D gene is TRBD1 (6 bases). Germline V CDR1 and CDR2: SEHNR, FQNEAQ (reference sequence). V was cut by 4 bases and J by 0 bases, with 19 bases left in between. The CDR3 is made up of 18 amino acids. The CDR3 loop is CASSWTPGTLNSYNEQFF. The CDR3 DNA reads as TGTGCCAGCAGCTGGACTCCCGGGACACTAAACTCCTACAATGAGCAGTTCTTC.

The V and J genes are TRBV29-1 and TRBJ1-2, with 8 bases lining up with TRBD1. Germline lookup yields CDR1 SQVTM and CDR2 ANQGSEA. The V and J ends lost 3 bases and 7 bases, in that order; junction bases with no gene match: 4. The CDR3 is made up of 12 amino acids. CDR3 DNA: TGCAGCGTTGAGGGAGGACAGGGTGGCTACACCTTC. Its protein product is CSVEGGQGGYTF.

The chain recombines TRBV20-1 with TRBJ2-5; perhaps TRBD2 as D (6 bases). V lost 5 bases and J 7 bases, leaving 11 bases between the germline ends. Germline assignment: CDR1 DFQATT and CDR2 SNEGSKA (reference sequence). The CDR3 is 11 amino acids. This chain's CDR3 is CSAGKGGTQYF. The CDR3, as DNA: TGCAGTGCTGGGAAGGGAGGGACCCAGTACTTC.

This clone has a single count. This rearrangement joins TRBV4-2 to TRBJ2-7; 12 bases agree with TRBD2. Per germline, CDR1 LGHNA and CDR2 YNFKEQ. The CDR3 covers 18 residues. V lost 2 bases and J lost 3; bases outside the gene matches: 11. The CDR3 DNA follows: TGTGCCAGCAGCCAACTATCTGGACTAGCGGGGACCGACTACGAGCAGTACTTC. Its protein product is CASSQLSGLAGTDYEQYF.

The chain uses TRBV7-3 and TRBJ1-6, with 9 bases fitting TRBD1. This CDR3 is built from 16 residues. V was pared by 5 bases and J by 10 bases, with 12 bases of the junction left unmatched. Per germline, CDR1 SGHTA and CDR2 FQGTGA. This CDR3 is CASSPQPQGAGSPLHF. CDR3 nucleotides: TGTGCCAGCAGCCCCCAGCCACAGGGGGCTGGATCACCCCTCCACTTT.

The J gene is TRBJ2-2, the V gene TRBV5-4; maybe TRBD2 (6 bases). This CDR3 is 15 amino acids long. V was clipped by 0 bases and J by 3 bases, with 9 bases between them. Germline lookup yields CDR1 SGHNT and CDR2 YYREEE (reference sequence). The CDR3 region is CASSLDGGYTGELFF. In nucleotides, the CDR3 is TGTGCCAGCAGCTTGGATGGAGGGTACACCGGGGAGCTGTTTTTT.

The J gene is TRBJ2-7, the V gene TRBV5-1; D is perhaps TRBD1 (6 bases). Trimming took off 4 bases at V and 2 bases at J, with 16 bases between the two ends. This CDR3 region has 15 residues. In germline, CDR1 is SGHRS, CDR2 YFSETQ. The CDR3 sequence: CASSTTTGNAYEQYF. The DNA for the CDR3 is TGCGCCAGCAGCACTACGACAGGAAACGCCTACGAGCAGTACTTC.

The chain recombines TRBV11-3 with TRBJ1-6, with 10 bases matching TRBD1. The CDR3 length is 15 residues. Trimming took 4 bases from V and 8 from J; bases not matched to a gene: 5. Germline assignment: CDR1 SGHNT and CDR2 YENEEA. The CDR3 coding sequence is TGTGCCAGCAGCTCAGGGGACAGGGGTGATTCACCCCTCCACTTT. It is translated as CASSSGDRGDSPLHF.

This clone is a singleton in its sample. The V and J genes are TRBV10-2 and TRBJ1-1, with a tentative D call TRBD1 (6 bases). Germline lookup yields CDR1 WSHSY and CDR2 SAAADI. This CDR3 has 14 amino acids. The V end lost 6 bases, the J end lost 4 bases, and 15 bases lay between the germline ends. In nucleotides, the CDR3 is TGCGCCAGCAGCAAAACAGGGTGGGGCACTGAAGCTTTCTTT. This gives the protein CASSKTGWGTEAFF.